A single sample gave rise to the 15 T cell receptor beta chains below, sequenced in a study of T cell clonality in common variable immunodeficiency. Repertoires were generated with immunoSEQ multiplex PCR, while TCRdb's copy carries only in-frame clones and drops some. The repertoire yields 30,000 to 40,000 clones, none seen only once; the top ten contain roughly a tenth. Input material: peripheral blood mononuclear cells. Source of these receptors: a person between 18 and 75 years old in good health.

Regarding this clone: The DNA ends 3 residues before the CDR3 does, and the rest of the CDR3 is filled in from the germline J gene. J is TRBJ1-2 and V is TRBV7-2; D is undetermined. CDR1 and CDR2 from the germline V gene are SGHTA and FQGNSA. The CDR3 totals 15 residues. The sequenced part of the CDR3 DNA is TGTGCCAGCAGCGCAGAGAACAGAAGGTACAATGAC. Translation: CASSAENRRYND. The whole CDR3 is CASSAENRRYNDYTF.

In this sample, this clone turned up a few times. This sequence may be a read error, since a much larger clone differs from it by one base. The CDR3 end is not reached by the read, which stops 3 residues before it; the germline J gene fills it in. Distinct nucleotide sequences in the sample also encode this CDR3. The genes are TRBV18 and TRBJ2-3; the D gene is possibly TRBD2 (6 bases). The CDR3 runs to 14 residues. The V gene's germline CDR1 is KGHSH and CDR2 LQKENI. Trimming removed 6 bases from V and 4 bases from J, with 14 bases in between. CDR3 DNA (partial): TGTGCCAGCTCGCTAACGGGCGGGGCAGATACG. This encodes CASSLTGGADT. The whole CDR3 is CASSLTGGADTQYF.

Details on this clone: The CDR3 end lies 3 residues beyond the end of the read and is filled in from the germline J gene. The chain carries TRBV7-3 and TRBJ2-4; TRBD1 agrees at 9 bases. This CDR3 region has 15 residues. The germline V gene encodes CDR1 SGHTA and CDR2 FQGTGA. The sequenced part of the CDR3 DNA is TGTGCCAGCAGCTTGACCGGGACAGGGACCGACGGT. This encodes CASSLTGTGTDG. The CDR3 as a whole reads CASSLTGTGTDGQYF.

This clone was recorded a few times. The read stops 3 residues short of the end of the CDR3; the missing end is completed from the germline J gene. V is TRBV7-2 and J is TRBJ2-2, with unresolved D. V gave up 0 bases and J gave up 0 bases, with 14 bases separating them. Germline V gene data show CDR1 as SGHTA and CDR2 as FQGNSA. The CDR3 covers 18 residues. Partial CDR3 DNA: TGTGCCAGCAGCTTAGCCTTCTCCAGGCAGACGAACACCGGGGAG. Residues: CASSLAFSRQTNTGE. The CDR3 in full is CASSLAFSRQTNTGELFF.

Many counts were recorded for this clone. The read ends 3 residues shy of where the CDR3 ends; the end is completed using the germline J gene. The chain has TRBV20-1 and TRBJ2-7, with 8 bases fitting TRBD1. Germline CDR1 DFQATT, CDR2 SNEGSKA (reference sequence). V trimming: 4 bases; J trimming: 4 bases; junction bases outside the gene matches: 6. The CDR3 runs 13 residues. CDR3 bases read: TGCAGTGCTAACGACCAGGGGGCGTACGAG. Translating gives CSANDQGAYE. The whole CDR3 reads CSANDQGAYEQYF.

This clone has a count of ten or more. The DNA ends 3 residues before the CDR3 does, and the rest of the CDR3 is filled in from the germline J gene. The V and J genes are TRBV6-2 or TRBV6-3 and TRBJ2-2; D is uncertain. This CDR3 has 17 amino acids. The germline V gene has CDR1 MNHEY and CDR2 SVGEGT. Trimming removed 1 base at V and 0 bases at J, with 12 bases between. The CDR3 region is CASSYYEAVPNTGELFF. The CDR3 DNA, read in part, is TGTGCCAGCAGTTACTACGAGGCGGTCCCGAACACCGGGGAG.

This clone was recorded at least ten times. The CDR3 extends 3 residues past the end of the read, so its final part is completed from the germline J gene. The chain uses TRBV19 and TRBJ2-3, with TRBD1 matching 9 bases. Looked up from germline, CDR1 is LNHDA and CDR2 is SQIVND (reference sequence). The CDR3 covers 15 residues. V lost 6 bases to trimming and J lost 4 bases; unmatched junction nucleotides: 8. CDR3 protein: CASSLPGQGADTQYF. The CDR3 bases that were read are TGTGCCAGTAGCCTACCGGGACAGGGCGCAGATACG.

This clone was counted ten times or more. The read falls 3 residues short of the CDR3 end, and the missing part is taken from the germline J gene. The V and J genes are TRBV5-1 and TRBJ1-1; 8 bases are shared with TRBD1. The germline V gene has CDR1 SGHRS and CDR2 YFSETQ. V was clipped by 2 bases and J by 1 base; unmatched bases: 4. The CDR3 has 15 residues. The CDR3 spells CASSFGQGRNTEAFF. The CDR3 DNA, read in part, is TGCGCCAGCAGCTTCGGACAGGGCAGGAACACTGAA. Supplemented by reference TRBV5-1 and TRBJ1-1, the full variable domain reads KAGVTQTPRYLIKTRGQQVTLSCSPISGHRSVSWYQQTPGQGLQFLFEYFSETQRNKGNFPGRFSGRQFSNSRSEMNVSTLELGDSALYLCASSFGQGRNTEAFFGQGTRLTVV.

Of note for this clone: With only one base between it and a far larger clone, this is likely a read error. Coverage ceases 3 residues before the CDR3 finishes, and the germline J gene fills in the end. V usage is TRBV30 and J usage is TRBJ2-7; 10 bases are a match to TRBD2. This CDR3 comprises 16 residues. Germline V CDR1 and CDR2: GTSNPN, SVGIG (reference sequence). Incomplete CDR3 DNA: TGTGCCTCGAGTGTACAGGAAGCGGGAGGGCCTTACGAG. It yields the protein CASSVQEAGGPYE. The CDR3 reads in full as CASSVQEAGGPYEQYF.

With respect to this clone: The sequenced fragment ends 3 residues before the CDR3 boundary, so the rest is inferred from the germline J gene. This sequence joins TRBV6-1 and TRBJ1-2, with D possibly matching TRBD1 (5 bases). Germline V gene lookup returns CDR1 MNHNS and CDR2 SASEGT. The CDR3 covers 14 residues. The DNA read from the CDR3 is TGTGCCAGCAGTGTAGGCGCCGGGGGGTACGAC. Encoded protein: CASSVGAGGYD. The complete CDR3 protein is CASSVGAGGYDYTF.

This clone came up many times. The read halts 3 residues ahead of the CDR3 end, with the missing end drawn from the germline J gene. The chain couples TRBV7-2 to TRBJ2-7; 9 bases line up with TRBD2. This CDR3 contains 14 residues. Germline trimming cut 3 bases from V and 4 bases from J; bases unmatched to any gene: 4. Germline V gene lookup returns CDR1 SGHTA and CDR2 FQGNSA. The sequenced CDR3 bases are TGTGCCAGCAGCTTGGGTAGCGGGAGTTACGAG. Residues: CASSLGSGSYE. The whole CDR3 reads CASSLGSGSYEQYF.

This clone showed up many times. The read gets to within 3 residues of the CDR3 end, and the germline J gene fills in the rest. The V gene is TRBV18, the J gene TRBJ1-4; no firm D call. The CDR3 loop spans 18 amino acids. V lost 3 bases, J lost 7 bases, and 24 bases lay in between. The germline V gene encodes CDR1 KGHSH and CDR2 LQKENI. The covered CDR3 bases are TGTGCCAGCTCACCCAACTCCTTGCCACAGATAGCGTCTGAAAAA. Protein product: CASSPNSLPQIASEK. From start to end, the CDR3 is CASSPNSLPQIASEKLFF.

This clone was seen many times. Coverage ceases 3 residues before the CDR3 finishes, and the germline J gene fills in the end. This sequence joins TRBV28 and TRBJ2-7; TRBD2 matches 9 bases. The CDR3 consists of 15 residues. V lost 11 bases to trimming and J lost 2 bases; unmatched junction nucleotides: 13. Per germline, CDR1 MDHEN and CDR2 SYDVKM. The CDR3 is CAGGERVAGAYEQYF. The CDR3 bases that were read are TGTGCCGGGGGAGAGCGGGTAGCGGGAGCCTACGAG.

A word on this clone: The CDR3 end lies 3 residues beyond the end of the read and is filled in from the germline J gene. This chain links TRBV11-3 with TRBJ2-7; 7 nucleotides match TRBD2. The CDR3 length is 14 residues. Looked up from germline, CDR1 is SGHNT and CDR2 is YENEEA. Trimming cost V 5 bases and J 0 bases; bases outside gene matches: 4. CDR3 DNA, as far as it was read: TGTGCCAGCAGCCCGGGCGGGAGCTCCTACGAG. Amino acids: CASSPGGSSYE. The complete CDR3 sequence is CASSPGGSSYEQYF. The full variable domain, completed using reference TRBV11-3 and TRBJ2-7, is EAGVVQSPRYKIIEKKQPVAFWCNPISGHNTLYWYLQNLGQGPELLIRYENEEAVDDSQLPKDRFSAERLKGVDSTLKIQPAELGDSAVYLCASSPGGSSYEQYFGPGTRLTVT.

This clone was observed a handful of times. With the read ending 3 residues before the CDR3 end, the germline J gene is used to fill in that end. The J gene is TRBJ2-7, the V gene TRBV7-6; D is perhaps TRBD2 (6 bases). Trimming left V 4 bases short and J 5 bases short, with 12 bases between. The CDR3 is made up of 13 amino acids. CDR1 and CDR2 from the germline V gene are SGHVS and FNYEAQ. CDR3 loop: CASSSGPGDEQYF. The sequenced part of the CDR3 DNA is TGTGCCAGCAGCTCAGGGCCGGGGGACGAG.